The sequence of this T cell receptor (beta chain) was determined in a study of blood T cells in healthy people across ages. Sample donors were healthy Caucasian individuals that came from Russia, aged roughly 6 to 90. A second PCR of about 7 to 12 cycles used a sample-barcoded 5' primer and a J-beta primer mix. Each CDR3 protein gets one entry after TCRdb re-called the 5' RACE reads with MiXCR. This sample has 750,000 or so distinct CDR3 sequences, with around a quarter found just once. This CDR3 comprises 13 residues. V lost 5 bases and J lost 0, with 7 bases in between. This clonotype was seen a handful of times. These data also formed part of another study, on T cells of mothers and their children. As that report states: No T cell clones of persistent microchimeric origin were detected.

This TCR derives from a boy between 5 and 17 years old in good health. Sequencing input: blood. The chain joins TRBV12-3 or TRBV12-4 to TRBJ1-2, with D possibly matching TRBD1 (5 bases). The CDR3 region has the DNA TGTGCCAGCAGTCGGGACTCTAACTATGGCTACACCTTC. This encodes CASSRDSNYGYTF.